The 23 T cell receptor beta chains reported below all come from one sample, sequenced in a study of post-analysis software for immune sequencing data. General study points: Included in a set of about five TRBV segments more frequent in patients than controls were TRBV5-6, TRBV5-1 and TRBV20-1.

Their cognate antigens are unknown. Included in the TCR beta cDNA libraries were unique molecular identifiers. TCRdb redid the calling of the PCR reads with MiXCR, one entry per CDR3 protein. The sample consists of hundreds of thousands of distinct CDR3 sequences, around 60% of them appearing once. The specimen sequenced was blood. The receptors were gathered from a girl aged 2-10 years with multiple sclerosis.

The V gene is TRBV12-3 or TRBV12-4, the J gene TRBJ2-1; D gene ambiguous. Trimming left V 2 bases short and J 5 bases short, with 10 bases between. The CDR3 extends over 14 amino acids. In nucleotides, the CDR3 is TGTGCCAGCAGTTTAAGACTCATTAACAATGAGCAGTTCTTC. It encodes CASSLRLINNEQFF.

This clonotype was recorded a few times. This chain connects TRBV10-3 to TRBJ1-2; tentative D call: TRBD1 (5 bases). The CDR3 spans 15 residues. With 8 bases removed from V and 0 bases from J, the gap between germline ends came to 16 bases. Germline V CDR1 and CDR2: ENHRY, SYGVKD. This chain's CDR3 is CAIAEGGAANYGYTF. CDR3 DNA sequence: TGTGCCATCGCTGAGGGAGGGGCAGCTAACTATGGCTACACCTTC.

The CDR3: CASSETGGVTYGYTF. CDR3 nucleotide sequence: TGTGCCAGCAGTGAGACAGGGGGCGTCACCTATGGCTACACCTTC. This sequence joins TRBV6-4 and TRBJ1-2; 10 positions match TRBD1. This CDR3 comprises 15 residues. J was trimmed by 4 bases and V by 3 bases; bases with no gene match: 5. CDR1 MRHNA and CDR2 SNTAGT come from the germline V gene.

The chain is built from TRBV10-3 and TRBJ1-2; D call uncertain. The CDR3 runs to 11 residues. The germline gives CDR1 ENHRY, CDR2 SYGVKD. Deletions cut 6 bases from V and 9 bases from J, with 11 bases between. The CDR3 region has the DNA TGTGCCATCAGCGGAGGGTTAAGCTACACCTTC. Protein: CAISGGLSYTF.

CDR3 loop: CSVATGDQPQHF. Here the CDR3 DNA reads TGCAGCGTCGCTACAGGGGATCAGCCCCAGCATTTT. This sequence joins TRBV29-1 and TRBJ1-5; 7 bases match TRBD1. V gave up 6 bases and J gave up 5 bases; unmatched junction bases: 4. CDR3 length equals 12 residues. Germline values: CDR1 SQVTM, CDR2 ANQGSEA.

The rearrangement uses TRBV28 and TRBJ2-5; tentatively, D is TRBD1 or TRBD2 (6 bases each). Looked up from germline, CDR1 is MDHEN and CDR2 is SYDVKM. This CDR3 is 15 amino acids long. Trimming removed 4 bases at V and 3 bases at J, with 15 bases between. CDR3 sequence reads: CASSSPGASEETQYF. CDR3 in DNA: TGTGCCAGCAGTTCGCCGGGGGCTTCGGAAGAGACCCAGTACTTC. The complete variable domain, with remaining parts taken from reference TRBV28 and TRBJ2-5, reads DVKVTQSSRYLVKRTGEKVFLECVQDMDHENMFWYRQDPGLGLRLIYFSYDVKMKEKGDIPEGYSVSREKKERFSLILESASTNQTSMYLCASSSPGASEETQYFGPGTRLLVL.

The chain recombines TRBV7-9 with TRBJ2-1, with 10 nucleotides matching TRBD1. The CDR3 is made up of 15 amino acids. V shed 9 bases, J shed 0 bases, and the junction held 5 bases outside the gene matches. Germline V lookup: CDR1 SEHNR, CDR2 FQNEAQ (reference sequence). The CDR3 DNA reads TGTGCCAGTCAGGACAGGGGGATCTCCTACAATGAGCAGTTCTTC. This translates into CASQDRGISYNEQFF. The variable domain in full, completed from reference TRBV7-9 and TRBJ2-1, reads DTGVSQNPRHKITKRGQNVTFRCDPISEHNRLYWYRQTLGQGPEFLTYFQNEAQLEKSRLLSDRFSAERPKGSFSTLEIQRTEQGDSAMYLCASQDRGISYNEQFFGPGTRLTVL.

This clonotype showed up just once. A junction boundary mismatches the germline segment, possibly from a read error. As DNA, the CDR3 is TGTGCCAACAGCTTGGGACTAGGTCGGGAGTATGAGCAGTTCTTC. It encodes CANSLGLGREYEQFF. The chain links TRBV7-2 to TRBJ2-1, with 8 bases fitting TRBD2. CDR3 size: 15 residues. Germline loops: CDR1 SGHTA, CDR2 FQGNSA.

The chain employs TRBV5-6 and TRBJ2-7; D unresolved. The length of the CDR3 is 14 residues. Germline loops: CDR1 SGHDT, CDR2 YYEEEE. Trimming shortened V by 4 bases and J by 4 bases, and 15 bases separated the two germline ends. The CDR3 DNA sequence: TGTGCCAGCAGCCTCCCCGGTAAGGATTACGAGCAGTACTTC. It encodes CASSLPGKDYEQYF.

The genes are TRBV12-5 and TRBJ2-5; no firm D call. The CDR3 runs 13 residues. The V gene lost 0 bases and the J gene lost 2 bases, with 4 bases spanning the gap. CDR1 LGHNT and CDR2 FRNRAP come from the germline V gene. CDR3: CASGLVQQETQYF. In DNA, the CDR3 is TGTGCTAGTGGTTTGGTACAGCAAGAGACCCAGTACTTC.

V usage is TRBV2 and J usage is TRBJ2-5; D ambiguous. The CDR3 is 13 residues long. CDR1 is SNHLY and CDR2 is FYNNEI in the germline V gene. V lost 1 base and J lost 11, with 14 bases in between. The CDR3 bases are TGTGCCAGCAGTGAAGAGTCTCGTCTCGGGCAGTACTTC. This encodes CASSEESRLGQYF.

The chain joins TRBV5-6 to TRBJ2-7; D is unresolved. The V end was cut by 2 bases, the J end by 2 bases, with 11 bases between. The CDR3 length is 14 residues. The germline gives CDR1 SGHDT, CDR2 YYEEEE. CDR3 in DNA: TGTGCCAGCAGCTTTCGGCGGCGGACCTACGAGCAGTACTTC. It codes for CASSFRRRTYEQYF.

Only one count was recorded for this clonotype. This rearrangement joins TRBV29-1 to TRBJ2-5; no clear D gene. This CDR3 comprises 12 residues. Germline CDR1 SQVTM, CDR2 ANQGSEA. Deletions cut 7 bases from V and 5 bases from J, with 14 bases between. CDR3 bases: TGCAGCGCTGGGTGGTCTCAGGAGACCCAGTACTTC. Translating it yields CSAGWSQETQYF.

The CDR3 region has the DNA TGTGCCAGCAGCTTCGGGGCTAGCGGGAGGATCCGGTACGAGCAGTACTTC. Translated, it gives CASSFGASGRIRYEQYF. This chain connects TRBV5-5 to TRBJ2-7, with 11 bases matching TRBD2. After removal of 2 bases from V and 4 bases from J, the junction contained 11 bases not matched to a gene. There are 17 residues in the CDR3. Looked up from germline, CDR1 is SGHKS and CDR2 is YYEKEE (reference sequence). Drawing the rest from reference TRBV5-5 and TRBJ2-7, the complete variable domain is DAGVTQSPTHLIKTRGQQVTLRCSPISGHKSVSWYQQVLGQGPQFIFQYYEKEERGRGNFPDRFSARQFPNYSSELNVNALLLGDSALYLCASSFGASGRIRYEQYFGPGTRLTVT.

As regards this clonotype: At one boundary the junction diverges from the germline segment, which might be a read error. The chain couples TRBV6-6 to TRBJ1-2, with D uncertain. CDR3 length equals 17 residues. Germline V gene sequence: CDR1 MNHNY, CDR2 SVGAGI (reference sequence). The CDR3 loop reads CACSYVFRGETNYGYTF. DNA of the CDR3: TGTGCCTGCAGTTACGTCTTTCGGGGTGAAACAAACTATGGCTACACCTTC.

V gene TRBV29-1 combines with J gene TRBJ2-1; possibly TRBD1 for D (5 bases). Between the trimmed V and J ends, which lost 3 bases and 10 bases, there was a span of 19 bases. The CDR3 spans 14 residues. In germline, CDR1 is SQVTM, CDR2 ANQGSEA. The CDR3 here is CSVEGQGQVWEQFF. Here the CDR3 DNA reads TGCAGCGTTGAGGGGCAGGGTCAAGTATGGGAGCAGTTCTTC.

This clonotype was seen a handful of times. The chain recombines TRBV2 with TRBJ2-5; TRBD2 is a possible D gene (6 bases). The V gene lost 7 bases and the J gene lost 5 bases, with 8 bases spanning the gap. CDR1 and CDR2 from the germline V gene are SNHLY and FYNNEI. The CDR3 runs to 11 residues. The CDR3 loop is CASIAAETQYF. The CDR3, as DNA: TGTGCCAGCATAGCGGCTGAGACCCAGTACTTC.

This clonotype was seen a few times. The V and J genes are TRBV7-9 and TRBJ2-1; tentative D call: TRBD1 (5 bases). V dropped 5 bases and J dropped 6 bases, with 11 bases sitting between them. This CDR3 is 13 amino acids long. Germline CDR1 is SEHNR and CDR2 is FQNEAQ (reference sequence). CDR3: CASSLTGLNEQFF. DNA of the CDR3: TGTGCCAGCAGCCTCACAGGTCTCAATGAGCAGTTCTTC.

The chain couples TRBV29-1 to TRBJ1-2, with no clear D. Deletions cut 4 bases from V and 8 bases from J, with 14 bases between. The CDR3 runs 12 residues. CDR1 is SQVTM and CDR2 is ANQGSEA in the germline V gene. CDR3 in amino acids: CSVVWPDGGYTF. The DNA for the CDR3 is TGCAGCGTTGTATGGCCAGACGGGGGCTACACCTTC.

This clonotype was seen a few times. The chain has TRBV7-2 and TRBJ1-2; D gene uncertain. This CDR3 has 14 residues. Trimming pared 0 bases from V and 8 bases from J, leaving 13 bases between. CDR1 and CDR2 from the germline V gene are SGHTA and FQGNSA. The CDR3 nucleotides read TGTGCCAGCAGCTTAGCCCCCCCAGACTCCGGCTACACCTTC. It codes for CASSLAPPDSGYTF. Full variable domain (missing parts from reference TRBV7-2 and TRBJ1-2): GAGVSQSPSNKVTEKGKDVELRCDPISGHTALYWYRQSLGQGLEFLIYFQGNSAPDKSGLPSDRFSAERTGGSVSTLTIQRTQQEDSAVYLCASSLAPPDSGYTFGSGTRLTVV.

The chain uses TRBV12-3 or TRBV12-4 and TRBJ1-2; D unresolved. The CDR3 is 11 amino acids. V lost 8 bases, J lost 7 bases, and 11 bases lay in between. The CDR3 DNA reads TGTGCCAGCGGGAAAGATGGTGGCTACACCTTC. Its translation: CASGKDGGYTF.

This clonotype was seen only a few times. CDR3 nucleotides: TGTGCCAGCAGCGGACCGTTTAGGAATGAGCAGTTCTTC. Amino acids: CASSGPFRNEQFF. The rearrangement uses TRBV6-6 and TRBJ2-1; D remains ambiguous. The V and J ends lost 6 bases and 7 bases respectively, with 13 bases between them. This CDR3 spans 13 amino acids. Per germline, CDR1 MNHNY and CDR2 SVGAGI (reference sequence).

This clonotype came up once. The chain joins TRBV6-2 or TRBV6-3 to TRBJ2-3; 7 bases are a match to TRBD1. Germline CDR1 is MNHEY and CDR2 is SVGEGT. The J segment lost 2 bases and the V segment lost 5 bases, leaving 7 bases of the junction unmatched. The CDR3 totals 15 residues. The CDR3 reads CASSNGQVTTDTQYF. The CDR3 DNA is TGTGCCAGCAGTAACGGACAGGTCACCACAGATACGCAGTATTTT.